This T cell receptor beta chain was recorded in a study of identical twins' blood T cells. Germline loops: CDR1 MNHEY, CDR2 SMNVEV (reference sequence). V trimming: 10 bases; J trimming: 8 bases; junction bases outside the gene matches: 11. This CDR3 has 13 amino acids. Using its own MiXCR run on the 5' RACE reads, TCRdb lists one record per CDR3 protein. The sample lists around 380,000 distinct CDR3 sequences; roughly 27% were seen once. The TCR sequence derives from a woman aged 18 to 49 in good health. The specimen sequenced was PBMCs. This chain connects TRBV27 to TRBJ1-1; 9 bases are shared with TRBD1. The CDR3 DNA sequence: TGTGCCACGAGACAGGGGGGCGAATCCGAAGCTTTCTTT. Amino acid sequence: CATRQGGESEAFF.